The TCR beta chain described here comes from a study of blood T cells in healthy people across ages. Findings and caveats of the study: Strongly correlated with naive T cell percentage was TCR beta diversity. Possibly, changes in expanded clonotypes were confounded because donor CMV status was unknown. Compared with aged donors, long-lived donors showed fewer expanded clones, suggesting selection.

Germline V gives CDR1 LGHDT, CDR2 YNNKEL (reference sequence). There are 14 residues in the CDR3. V dropped 2 bases and J dropped 15; count of bases not matched to a gene: 11. It was with a sample-barcoded 5' primer and a J-beta primer mix that a second PCR of about 7 to 12 cycles was run. Researchers report that a template-switch adaptor with 12 random nucleotides tagged each cDNA molecule. TCRdb fed the 5' RACE reads into MiXCR, producing one record per CDR3 protein. The sample has about 640,000 distinct CDR3 sequences; roughly 50% are singletons. Concerning this clonotype: Its antigen is unidentified.

The clonotype comes from a man aged 60 to 69 in good health. Sequencing was carried out using blood. The rearrangement joins TRBV3-1 to TRBJ2-4; 9 nucleotides match TRBD2. The DNA of the CDR3 is TGTGCCAGCAGCCAACGGCCTAGCGGGGCGGGGTCGTACTTC. It translates to CASSQRPSGAGSYF.